The clone carrying this TCR beta chain showed up many times. Per the original data handling: Construction of a distant-metastasis classifier for papillary thyroid cancer relied on CDR3 differences across clinicopathological groups. TCRdb redid the clone calls on the PCR reads using MiXCR. The V and J calls here are based on TCRdb, not the publication. The sample holds 13,000 to 15,000 clones; around 23% are singletons and the top ten take around 7.2%. The data are from a study of metastatic and nonmetastatic thyroid tumors. Among the patients, none had received any treatment before thyroid surgery. Germline lookup yields CDR1 SGHRS and CDR2 YFSETQ. The length of the CDR3 is 14 residues. Trimming pared 2 bases from V and 2 bases from J, leaving 10 bases between.

Sequenced sample: tumor tissue. The chain couples TRBV5-1 to TRBJ2-5, with TRBD2 as a possible D gene (6 bases). This receptor was obtained from a female donor with papillary thyroid cancer or a benign thyroid nodule (not recorded which). Some clones in this sample may be carry-over from other donors' samples. The CDR3 spells CASSFRREQETQYF. CDR3 sequence (DNA): TGCGCCAGCAGCTTCCGGCGGGAACAAGAGACCCAGTACTTC.